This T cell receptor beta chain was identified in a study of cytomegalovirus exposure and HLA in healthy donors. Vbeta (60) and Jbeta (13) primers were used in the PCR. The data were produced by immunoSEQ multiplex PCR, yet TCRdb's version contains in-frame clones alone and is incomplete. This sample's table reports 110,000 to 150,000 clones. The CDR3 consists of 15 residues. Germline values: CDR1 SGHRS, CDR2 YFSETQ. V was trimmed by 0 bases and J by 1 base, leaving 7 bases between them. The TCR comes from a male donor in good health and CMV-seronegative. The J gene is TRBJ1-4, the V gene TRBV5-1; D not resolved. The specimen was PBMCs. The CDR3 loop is CASSLDRGTNEKLFF. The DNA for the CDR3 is TGCGCCAGCAGCTTGGATCGGGGAACTAATGAAAAACTGTTTTTT.